This T cell receptor (beta chain) was documented in a study of regulatory T cells in long-lasting Graves disease. Whole-study findings and limits: Examination was confined to peripheral blood, excluding thyroid tissue.

Time point defined: newly diagnosed GD, antithyroid drugs for less than 3 months. RNA isolated from PBMCs was used to make the TCR library. About this clonotype itself: The antigen remains unidentified.

Libraries of TCR beta came from iRepertoire HTBI primers plus Arm-PCR of CDR3 regions. TCRdb itself ran the multiplex PCR reads through MiXCR, one entry per CDR3 protein. Found here are some 410,000 distinct CDR3 sequences, roughly 17% of them singletons; the top ten hold about 10%. Germline lookup yields CDR1 MRHNA and CDR2 SNTAGT. The CDR3 covers 15 residues. V gave up 5 bases and J gave up 3 bases; unmatched junction bases: 4. These sequences were also reported in another study, on T cells in Graves' hyperthyroidism and ophthalmopathy.

The receptor was isolated from a woman aged 25 to 39 with Graves disease. The source material was peripheral blood mononuclear cells (PBMCs), sampled at new diagnosis, from a patient treated with antithyroid drugs. V gene TRBV6-4 combines with J gene TRBJ2-3; 11 nucleotides match TRBD2. CDR3 sequence: CASSRLAGSTDTQYF. CDR3 DNA sequence: TGTGCCAGCAGTCGACTAGCGGGAAGTACAGATACGCAGTATTTT.